This TCR beta chain came from a study of human T cells and chemical hapten exposure. The library labeled individual cDNA molecules by adding unique molecular identifiers to them. From the 5' RACE reads, TCRdb called clonotypes with MiXCR, one entry per CDR3 protein. The sample shows 110,000 or so distinct CDR3 sequences, around 20% of them seen only once. Trimming shortened V by 5 bases and J by 2 bases, and 8 bases separated the two germline ends. The CDR3 sequence is 13 residues long. Germline CDR1 is SGHVS and CDR2 is FQNEAQ. The study extracted total RNA from unfractionated whole blood. This rearrangement joins TRBV7-8 to TRBJ2-3; no definite D call. The TCR originated in a human donor in good health. The CDR3 nucleotides are TGTGCCAGCAGCGGCCGTCTCACAGATACGCAGTATTTT. Translation: CASSGRLTDTQYF.